This T cell receptor beta chain was recorded in a study of regulatory T cells in long-lasting Graves disease (dated by TCRdb to the early 2020s). A note on the overall study: Newly diagnosed Graves' disease patients had taken antithyroid drugs for less than 3 months. Peripheral blood TCR sequencing and RNA sequencing compared persistent Graves' disease patients with newly diagnosed Graves' disease patients. The study took place in China and was registered as a clinical trial. A total of roughly 33 samples were covered by TCR sequencing, comprising roughly 13 persistent and approximately 20 newly diagnosed Graves' disease patients.

This clonotype was seen a handful of times. The antigen it binds to is not known. Base qualities are missing; no much larger clone stands one base away. CDR1 and CDR2, per the germline V gene, are SGHTA and FQGNSA. V was cut back by 2 bases and J by 7 bases, leaving a gap of 11 bases between them. Spanning cysteine to phenylalanine, the CDR3 consists of 14 amino acids. Only CDR3 DNA remains: 42 bases, in frame from the first base. Study-wide conclusions, independent of this receptor: Preferential use of TRBV28, TRBJ1-2 and TRBJ2-5 was observed in persistent disease, whereas TRBV20-1 and TRBJ2-1 were favored in newly diagnosed disease. A larger number of public clonotypes was shared among persistent patients (about 2,700) than among newly diagnosed patients (approximately 1,000). Because the primary lesion, thyroid tissue, could not be accessed, the study looked at peripheral blood alone. The authors acknowledged the small sample size as a limitation that may reduce accuracy. Sequencing and analysis were limited to the TCR beta chain. Lower TCR Shannon entropy and fewer highly expanded clones were observed in persistent Graves' disease patients than in newly diagnosed patients, which suggested clonal expansion.

Libraries were built with multiplex PCR. Sequencing was performed on an Illumina HiSeq 4000. TCR beta libraries were built with iRepertoire HTBI primers and Arm-PCR amplification of CDR3 regions. Gel purification was performed on PCR products prior to sequencing. For the original study's pipeline: Gene usage analysis of CDR3 amino acid clonotypes relied on the approximately 62 TRBV and about 13 TRBJ segments identified across samples. Filtered high-quality paired reads were merged into contigs using COPE and FqMerger. Contigs were aligned with BLAST to IMGT TRBV, TRBD and TRBJ reference genes, and CDR3 was defined per IMGT. Any clonotype with a frequency above 0.1% was counted as a highly expanded clone. Shannon entropy served as the measure of repertoire diversity, while the Gini coefficient captured V-J evenness. Public clonotypes were defined as clonotypes shared by more than one individual. TCRdb ran its own pipeline on the public reads, namely fastp trimming at Q25 and MiXCR clone calling, and kept in-frame beta chains. Duplicate CDR3 protein sequences are folded into a single record with the most common DNA and genes. Here the V and J calls rest on TCRdb's processing, not on the authors' analysis. This sample lists about 210,000 distinct CDR3 sequences; less than 20% were detected once. The ten largest clones capture roughly 10% of the sample.

What the time point label conveys for this sample: newly diagnosed GD, antithyroid drugs for less than 3 months. RNA was extracted from PBMCs in TRIzol for both TCR sequencing and RNA sequencing. The diagnosis of Graves' disease was made according to American Thyroid Association guidelines. Recruitment of patients was carried out at an endocrinology department in Xi'an, China. Each patient gave approximately 9.7 milliliters of peripheral blood, collected in an EDTA anticoagulant tube. Ficoll Paque Plus density gradient separation was used to isolate PBMCs, and no further T cell sorting was performed. An Agilent 2100 Bioanalyzer and agarose gel were used to assess RNA quality, and a NanoDrop 2000 was used to measure RNA concentration. Separately, the same data were catalogued under a study of T cells in Graves' hyperthyroidism and ophthalmopathy. The second study also describes: Graves' hyperthyroidism was defined as stable when no progression to ophthalmopathy occurred over 18 months of follow-up. Hyperthyroidism patients were aged 18 to 65 years and newly diagnosed, with disease duration of less than 2 months. Patients with uncontrolled infections, other autoimmune diseases, pregnancy or lactation were excluded. Diagnoses were established on the basis of clinical symptoms, serum thyroxine and TRAb, thyroid ultrasound, and orbital computed tomography. The TCR CDR3 was subjected to a first round of RT-PCR using the HTBI primer set and the Qiagen OneStep RT-PCR kit. Most expanded thyroid clonotypes (frequency above 0.001) were also detected in blood, suggesting blood repertoires may reflect thyroid immune responses. A 13 V-J signature model separated ophthalmopathy from stable hyperthyroidism, with around 90% sensitivity and about 81% specificity in cross-validation and 80%/75% in testing. In validation, the model predicted progression to ophthalmopathy with around 71% sensitivity and around 72% specificity, a median of around six months before onset. To identify TCR V-J signatures that set the groups apart, the researchers used a discovery cohort of 100 patients, made up of under 45 with Graves' ophthalmopathy and approximately 57 with stable Graves' hyperthyroidism. An independent validation cohort of about 20 hyperthyroidism patients and some 15 patients who later progressed to ophthalmopathy tested prospective prediction of ophthalmopathy. For training and testing, the 95 to 100 patients in the discovery cohort were randomly divided in a 7:3 ratio. The study also compared thyroid tissue and blood T-cell repertoires from roughly 6 Graves' hyperthyroidism patients. After blood sampling, hyperthyroidism patients were treated with methimazole at a starting dose of 30 mg daily, and ophthalmopathy patients were treated with high-dose intravenous methylprednisolone. Libraries were constructed in a second round of multiplex PCR, after which size selection and purification were carried out. Paired-end sequencing of the libraries was performed with 100 bp reads on an Illumina HiSeq2000. SOAPnuke was used to process the raw data, removing reads that contained adapters or uncalled bases, had a mean Phred below 15, or lacked an exact match to the constant primer or identifier. COPE v1.2.5 was used to merge high-quality paired reads, and clonotypes were defined as unique nucleotide sequences. MiTCR v1.1 was used to align clonotypes to the IMGT TRBV, TRBD and TRBJ reference segments. Only V-J combinations with frequency above 0.0001, covering about 99% of repertoires, were analysed. A TCS score was defined as the ratio between F50 (clonal expansion) and ExV (chaos), using BLOSUM62-based TCRdist between CDR3 peptides within each V-J. Welch's t-statistics and random forest reduced 450 to 600 V-J features to under 15, which were used in a naive Bayes classifier (R e1071). Sample size was not statistically predetermined, and investigators were not blinded to group allocation. The paper reports TCR Vbeta CDR3 sequencing of 130 to 150 peripheral blood samples: approximately 41 ophthalmopathy, fewer than 80 hyperthyroidism and around 17 progressor patients.

The TCR comes from a woman in her thirties with Graves disease. Donor details come from another sample of the same person, matched by shared clones. Sequencing used peripheral blood mononuclear cells (PBMCs), obtained at new diagnosis, from a patient treated with antithyroid drugs. The rearrangement joined TRBV7-2 to TRBJ1-4; tentative D gene TRBD1, with 6 bases matching. The encoded CDR3 is CASSLPRGGEKLFF. In nucleotide form, the sequence is TGTGCCAGCAGCTTACCCAGAGGGGGTGAAAAACTGTTTTTT.